Presented here are 12 T cell receptor beta chains from one specimen sequenced in a study of technical replicates of blood from a handful of donors. TCRdb's table, derived via immunoSEQ multiplex PCR, lists solely in-frame clones and lacks some. This table holds 65,000 to 80,000 clones, 95% to 98% found once. The specimen sequenced was T cells isolated from PBMCs. The receptors here all came from a human donor in good health.

The J gene is TRBJ2-7, the V gene TRBV6-5; TRBD2 matches at 7 bases. This CDR3 is 13 amino acids long. The V gene's germline CDR1 is MNHEY and CDR2 SVGAGI. With 4 bases clipped from V and 3 bases from J, the junction kept 3 bases outside the gene matches. CDR3 residues: CASSSGTNYEQYF. In DNA, the CDR3 is TGTGCCAGCAGTTCCGGGACTAACTACGAGCAGTACTTC.

The CDR3 nucleotides read TGTGCCAGCCGCGTACCGGGAGACGAGCAGTACTTC. Its translation is CASRVPGDEQYF. This rearrangement joins TRBV2 to TRBJ2-7; possible D gene TRBD2, 6 bases. CDR1 is SNHLY and CDR2 is FYNNEI in the germline V gene. The CDR3 runs to 12 residues. V lost 8 bases and J 5 bases, leaving 13 bases between the germline ends.

The V and J genes are TRBV5-6 and TRBJ1-3; the D is unclear. Trimming removed 0 bases from V and 5 bases from J, with 6 bases in between. CDR3 size: 13 residues. Germline assignment: CDR1 SGHDT and CDR2 YYEEEE. CDR3 nucleotide sequence: TGTGCCAGCAGCTTGGACAGCAGAAACACCATATATTTT. Its protein is CASSLDSRNTIYF. The variable domain in full, completed from reference TRBV5-6 and TRBJ1-3, reads DAGVTQSPTHLIKTRGQQVTLRCSPKSGHDTVSWYQQALGQGPQFIFQYYEEEERQRGNFPDRFSGHQFPNYSSELNVNALLLGDSALYLCASSLDSRNTIYFGEGSWLTVV.

The chain combines TRBV27 with TRBJ1-2, with D maybe TRBD1 (6 bases). The V end lost 2 bases, the J end lost 2 bases, and 15 bases lay between the germline ends. Germline loops: CDR1 MNHEY, CDR2 SMNVEV (reference sequence). This CDR3 has 16 residues. The CDR3 sequence: CASSLVSTGRNYGYTF. CDR3 DNA: TGTGCCAGCAGTTTAGTCTCGACAGGTCGGAACTATGGCTACACCTTC.

The chain uses TRBV19 and TRBJ1-5, with no clear D. The germline CDR1 and CDR2 sequences are LNHDA and SQIVND (reference sequence). The CDR3 covers 13 residues. V was pared by 3 bases and J by 2 bases, with 5 bases between. The CDR3 region has the DNA TGTGCCAGTAGTATTCGCGGCAATCAGCCCCAGCATTTT. Translated: CASSIRGNQPQHF. Full variable domain (outside the CDR3, taken from reference TRBV19 and TRBJ1-5): DGGITQSPKYLFRKEGQNVTLSCEQNLNHDAMYWYRQDPGQGLRLIYYSQIVNDFQKGDIAEGYSVSREKKESFPLTVTSAQKNPTAFYLCASSIRGNQPQHFGDGTRLSIL.

This rearrangement joins TRBV11-3 to TRBJ2-7; TRBD2 might be the D (6 bases). Germline V gene sequence: CDR1 SGHNT, CDR2 YENEEA. This CDR3 spans 15 amino acids. The germline V and J ends were trimmed by 5 bases and 0 bases, with 14 bases remaining between them. This CDR3 is CASSASSASSYEQYF. The CDR3 DNA follows: TGTGCCAGCAGCGCCTCTAGCGCGAGCTCCTACGAGCAGTACTTC. Full variable domain (remainder filled in from reference TRBV11-3 and TRBJ2-7): EAGVVQSPRYKIIEKKQPVAFWCNPISGHNTLYWYLQNLGQGPELLIRYENEEAVDDSQLPKDRFSAERLKGVDSTLKIQPAELGDSAVYLCASSASSASSYEQYFGPGTRLTVT.

V gene TRBV9 combines with J gene TRBJ2-3, with 9 bases lining up with TRBD2. The CDR3 covers 16 residues. CDR1 SGDLS and CDR2 YYNGEE come from the germline V gene. The ends lost 7 bases at V and 4 bases at J; junction bases unmatched: 13. As DNA, the CDR3 is TGTGCCAGCGGTCTTGATAGCGGGAGATTATCAGATACGCAGTATTTT. It translates to CASGLDSGRLSDTQYF. The full variable domain, with the rest looked up from reference TRBV9 and TRBJ2-3, is DSGVTQTPKHLITATGQRVTLRCSPRSGDLSVYWYQQSLDQGLQFLIQYYNGEERAKGNILERFSAQQFPDLHSELNLSSLELGDSALYFCASGLDSGRLSDTQYFGPGTRLTVL.

V usage is TRBV28 and J usage is TRBJ2-1; 13 positions match TRBD2. This CDR3 is built from 20 residues. The germline gives CDR1 MDHEN, CDR2 SYDVKM. The trim removed 5 bases at V and 0 bases at J, leaving 13 bases unmatched. This chain's CDR3 is CASSPQGLAGTTSSYNEQFF. DNA of the CDR3: TGTGCCAGCAGTCCCCAGGGACTAGCGGGGACCACTAGCTCCTACAATGAGCAGTTCTTC.

The chain couples TRBV7-9 to TRBJ1-1; tentative D call: TRBD1 (6 bases). CDR1 is SEHNR and CDR2 is FQNEAQ in the germline V gene (reference sequence). This CDR3 region has 15 residues. The germline V and J ends were trimmed by 0 bases and 4 bases, with 12 bases remaining between them. CDR3 nucleotide sequence: TGTGCCAGCAGCTTAGCCAGGGGTACGGCCACTGAAGCTTTCTTT. It yields the protein CASSLARGTATEAFF. The full variable domain, in which reference TRBV7-9 and TRBJ1-1 provide the parts outside the CDR3, is DTGVSQNPRHKITKRGQNVTFRCDPISEHNRLYWYRQTLGQGPEFLTYFQNEAQLEKSRLLSDRFSAERPKGSFSTLEIQRTEQGDSAMYLCASSLARGTATEAFFGQGTRLTVV.

The J gene is TRBJ2-7, the V gene TRBV27; 7 positions agree with TRBD2. CDR1 is MNHEY, CDR2 SMNVEV, per germline (reference sequence). Trimming removed 3 bases from V and 3 bases from J; junction bases left unmatched: 11. CDR3 size: 16 residues. The CDR3 here is CASSFLSEREIYEQYF. CDR3 coding DNA: TGTGCCAGCAGTTTTCTGAGCGAGCGGGAAATCTACGAGCAGTACTTC.

The rearrangement links TRBV30 to TRBJ2-2; 7 bases align to TRBD1. The CDR3 totals 13 residues. Germline V gene sequence: CDR1 GTSNPN, CDR2 SVGIG (reference sequence). V lost 3 bases, J lost 5 bases, and 3 bases stayed unmatched. CDR3 residues: CAWREQGTGELFF. CDR3 DNA sequence: TGTGCCTGGAGGGAACAGGGGACCGGGGAGCTGTTTTTT.

This chain joins TRBV10-3 and TRBJ2-6; 10 nucleotides agree with TRBD1. V trimming: 0 bases; J trimming: 0 bases; junction bases outside the gene matches: 5. Germline lookup yields CDR1 ENHRY and CDR2 SYGVKD. CDR3 size: 19 residues. CDR3 bases: TGTGCCATCAGTGAGTCCGGGACAGGGGCCTCCTCTGGGGCCAACGTCCTGACTTTC. Its translation: CAISESGTGASSGANVLTF.